The 27 T cell receptor beta chains below come from one sample, sequenced in a study of T cell responses to AZD1222 COVID-19 vaccine. TCRdb's copy holds only in-frame clones and misses some; the assay was immunoSEQ multiplex PCR. The sample lists roughly 150,000 clones, around 92% occurring once. The sample here was peripheral blood, taken on day 0 of AZD1222 vaccination. The receptors here all came from an adult in good health.

This rearrangement joins TRBV7-2 to TRBJ1-4, with TRBD1 as a possible D gene (5 bases). Trimming pared 5 bases from V and 3 bases from J, leaving 16 bases between. The V gene's germline CDR1 is SGHTA and CDR2 FQGNSA. The CDR3 loop spans 16 amino acids. DNA of the CDR3: TGTGCCAGCAGCCCAAGTAATGGGGGGTCTAATGAAAAACTGTTTTTT. Protein product: CASSPSNGGSNEKLFF.

The rearrangement uses TRBV14 and TRBJ2-1; tentative D call: TRBD2 (6 bases). Germline V CDR1 and CDR2: SGHDN, FVKESK. The CDR3 runs 16 residues. V lost 0 bases to trimming and J lost 2 bases, with 11 bases between them. The CDR3 sequence is CASSQETSLTYNEQFF. The CDR3 nucleotides read TGTGCCAGCAGCCAAGAAACTAGCCTAACCTACAATGAGCAGTTCTTC.

The V call is TRBV9, the J call TRBJ2-1, with 12 bases fitting TRBD2. The germline CDR1 and CDR2 sequences are SGDLS and YYNGEE. Unmatched junction bases numbered 9, after V lost 4 bases and J lost 7 bases. This CDR3 region has 16 residues. The DNA of the CDR3 is TGTGCCAGCAGCTCCTCGGGACTAGCGGGCTCTAATGAGCAGTTCTTC. Its protein product is CASSSSGLAGSNEQFF. The whole variable domain, filled in from reference TRBV9 and TRBJ2-1, reads DSGVTQTPKHLITATGQRVTLRCSPRSGDLSVYWYQQSLDQGLQFLIQYYNGEERAKGNILERFSAQQFPDLHSELNLSSLELGDSALYFCASSSSGLAGSNEQFFGPGTRLTVL.

The chain uses TRBV5-4 and TRBJ2-7; D is possibly TRBD2 (7 bases). CDR3 size: 15 residues. Per the germline V gene, CDR1 is SGHNT and CDR2 is YYREEE (reference sequence). The germline V and J ends were trimmed by 0 bases and 0 bases, with 10 bases remaining between them. The CDR3 nucleotides read TGTGCCAGCAGCTTGGAGGCGGGGGCCTCCTACGAGCAGTACTTC. It specifies CASSLEAGASYEQYF.

This clone was detected a few times. The CDR3 nucleotides read TGTGCCAGCAGTGACTCGATAGCGGGAGCAGATACGCAGTATTTT. It yields the protein CASSDSIAGADTQYF. The chain recombines TRBV6-4 with TRBJ2-3; 9 bases are a match to TRBD2. Per the germline V gene, CDR1 is MRHNA and CDR2 is SNTAGT. The junction had 2 bases not matched to a gene; V was cut back by 0 bases and J by 4 bases. The CDR3 sequence is 15 residues long.

The chain links TRBV6-5 to TRBJ2-7, with D hard to call. The CDR3 length is 14 residues. V lost 6 bases and J 0 bases, leaving 12 bases between the germline ends. The germline V gene encodes CDR1 MNHEY and CDR2 SVGAGI. CDR3: CASSRSQSSYEQYF. The CDR3 nucleotides read TGTGCCAGCAGCCGCTCCCAAAGCTCCTACGAGCAGTACTTC.

This clone appeared a single time. V usage is TRBV6-5 and J usage is TRBJ1-3; the match to TRBD1 covers 8 bases. V was pared by 2 bases and J by 0 bases, with 3 bases of the junction left unmatched. CDR3 length equals 16 residues. Germline assignment: CDR1 MNHEY and CDR2 SVGAGI. The CDR3 reads CASSYGQGDSGNTIYF. The CDR3 coding sequence is TGTGCCAGCAGTTACGGACAGGGAGACTCTGGAAACACCATATATTTT.

The chain employs TRBV30 and TRBJ1-6; D might be TRBD1 (5 bases). Germline V gene data show CDR1 as GTSNPN and CDR2 as SVGIG (reference sequence). The CDR3 has 14 amino acids. V was cut by 2 bases and J by 7 bases, with 12 bases left in between. CDR3 region: CAWSRARENSPLHF. In DNA, the CDR3 is TGTGCCTGGAGTCGAGCCAGGGAAAATTCACCCCTCCACTTT.

This clone was counted a single time. The chain links TRBV7-8 to TRBJ2-3; D possibly corresponds to TRBD2 (8 bases). There are 16 residues in the CDR3. In germline, CDR1 is SGHVS, CDR2 FQNEAQ. Trimming left V 2 bases short and J 6 bases short, with 18 bases between. CDR3: CASSLQGLGGADTQYF. The CDR3, as DNA: TGTGCCAGCAGCTTACAGGGACTAGGGGGCGCGGATACGCAGTATTTT.

The J gene is TRBJ2-7, the V gene TRBV2, with 8 bases that match TRBD1. Per germline, CDR1 SNHLY and CDR2 FYNNEI. V dropped 6 bases and J dropped 6; count of bases not matched to a gene: 10. The CDR3 spans 14 residues. The CDR3 loop reads CASSLGQGAVEQYF. CDR3 bases: TGTGCCAGCAGCCTCGGGCAGGGGGCGGTCGAGCAGTACTTC.

The chain couples TRBV6-4 to TRBJ1-1; no reliable D call. Germline values: CDR1 MRHNA, CDR2 SNTAGT. The length of the CDR3 is 14 residues. Trimming took off 5 bases at V and 1 base at J, with 11 bases between the two ends. The CDR3: CASSSAPGNTEAFF. CDR3 bases: TGTGCCAGCAGTTCTGCTCCGGGGAACACTGAAGCTTTCTTT.

The J gene is TRBJ2-7, the V gene TRBV2, with unresolved D. CDR3 length equals 12 residues. V lost 3 bases to trimming and J lost 7 bases, with 10 bases between them. In germline, CDR1 is SNHLY, CDR2 FYNNEI. This chain's CDR3 is CASSDSRWEQYF. CDR3 nucleotide sequence: TGTGCCAGCAGTGACTCCCGTTGGGAGCAGTACTTC.

This clone was found once. The chain recombines TRBV15 with TRBJ2-1, with a weak D call TRBD2 (6 bases). This CDR3 is 16 amino acids long. In germline, CDR1 is LNHNV, CDR2 YYDKDF (reference sequence). V was shortened by 5 bases and J by 7 bases, with 21 bases between the two germline ends. The CDR3 loop is CATSRYPGVSLNEQFF. Written as DNA, the CDR3 is TGTGCCACCAGCCGATACCCGGGGGTTTCGCTTAATGAGCAGTTCTTC.

The CDR3 DNA reads TGTGCCAGCAGCTTAGGGCGAGCGAACACCGGGGAGCTGTTTTTT. Residues: CASSLGRANTGELFF. The chain is built from TRBV7-8 and TRBJ2-2, with unresolved D. CDR3 length equals 15 residues. Per the germline V gene, CDR1 is SGHVS and CDR2 is FQNEAQ. V was pared by 1 base and J by 0 bases, with 6 bases between. Full variable domain (outside the CDR3, taken from reference TRBV7-8 and TRBJ2-2): GAGVSQSPRYKVAKRGQDVALRCDPISGHVSLFWYQQALGQGPEFLTYFQNEAQLDKSGLPSDRFFAERPEGSVSTLKIQRTQQEDSAVYLCASSLGRANTGELFFGEGSRLTVL.

The chain uses TRBV7-2 and TRBJ2-2, with D possibly TRBD1 on 6 matching bases. Trimming removed 5 bases from V and 5 bases from J, with 9 bases in between. CDR1 is SGHTA and CDR2 is FQGNSA in the germline V gene. The CDR3 is made up of 13 amino acids. The CDR3 nucleotides are TGTGCCAGCAGCCGAGACAGGACCGGGGAGCTGTTTTTT. Protein: CASSRDRTGELFF.

This chain links TRBV9 with TRBJ2-3, with D unclear. Trimming removed 0 bases at V and 4 bases at J, with 6 bases between. Germline assignment: CDR1 SGDLS and CDR2 YYNGEE. The CDR3 runs 13 residues. Written as DNA, the CDR3 is TGTGCCAGCAGCGTAGTAGGTTCAGATACGCAGTATTTT. It yields the protein CASSVVGSDTQYF.

The chain carries TRBV27 and TRBJ2-3; TRBD2 agrees at 14 bases. Trimming removed 7 bases from V and 3 bases from J; junction bases left unmatched: 6. Germline-derived CDR1 and CDR2 are MNHEY and SMNVEV (reference sequence). CDR3 length equals 16 residues. As DNA, the CDR3 is TGTGCCAGCAACTTGACTAGCGGGAGGGAAACAGATACGCAGTATTTT. It is translated as CASNLTSGRETDTQYF.

The rearrangement joins TRBV20-1 to TRBJ1-1; the D is unclear. The ends were cut back, 8 bases at V and 2 bases at J, with 0 bases in the middle. The CDR3 has 8 residues. In germline, CDR1 is DFQATT, CDR2 SNEGSKA (reference sequence). CDR3 coding DNA: TGCAGTAACACTGAAGCTTTCTTT. It is translated as CSNTEAFF.

The rearrangement uses TRBV4-3 and TRBJ2-3, with TRBD2 matching over 10 bases. CDR1 and CDR2 (germline): LGHNA, YSLEER. The CDR3 extends over 18 amino acids. The V segment lost 0 bases and the J segment 0 bases; nucleotides outside the gene matches: 6. The CDR3 region is CASSQDRLAGLSTDTQYF. The CDR3 DNA reads as TGCGCCAGCAGCCAAGATCGACTAGCGGGCCTCAGCACAGATACGCAGTATTTT.

This sequence joins TRBV7-2 and TRBJ2-5; D remains ambiguous. V was cut by 8 bases and J by 0 bases, with 10 bases left in between. The CDR3 length is 13 residues. Germline V gene lookup returns CDR1 SGHTA and CDR2 FQGNSA. CDR3 sequence reads: CASGLGYQETQYF. The CDR3 bases are TGTGCCAGCGGTCTTGGGTACCAAGAGACCCAGTACTTC. Complete variable domain (other parts from reference TRBV7-2 and TRBJ2-5): GAGVSQSPSNKVTEKGKDVELRCDPISGHTALYWYRQSLGQGLEFLIYFQGNSAPDKSGLPSDRFSAERTGGSVSTLTIQRTQQEDSAVYLCASGLGYQETQYFGPGTRLLVL.

V is TRBV7-8 and J is TRBJ1-1; no definite D call. CDR1 and CDR2 (germline): SGHVS, FQNEAQ. Deletions cut 2 bases from V and 6 bases from J, with 10 bases between. The CDR3 runs 13 residues. This chain's CDR3 is CASSLIGPAEAFF. For the CDR3, the DNA is TGTGCCAGCAGCTTAATAGGGCCCGCTGAAGCTTTCTTT.

The CDR3 bases are TGTGCCAGCAGCCCCCCTCTGGGGACTAGCGGTTACAATGAGCAGTTCTTC. This codes for CASSPPLGTSGYNEQFF. The chain uses TRBV7-9 and TRBJ2-1; TRBD2 agrees at 11 bases. Germline loops: CDR1 SEHNR, CDR2 FQNEAQ (reference sequence). CDR3 length: 17 amino acids. The J segment lost 4 bases and the V segment lost 5 bases, leaving 10 bases of the junction unmatched.

The chain joins TRBV21-1 to TRBJ2-1; TRBD2 was called by the table and not checked on the DNA. TRBV21-1 is a recognized pseudogene. The CDR3 loop spans 15 amino acids. The CDR3 sequence is CASRIGTSGNNEQFF. The CDR3 region has the DNA TGTGCCAGCAGGATAGGGACTAGCGGAAACAATGAGCAGTTCTTC.

The chain combines TRBV11-2 with TRBJ1-5; D call uncertain. The germline V gene has CDR1 SGHAT and CDR2 FQNNGV. Trimming cost V 1 base and J 0 bases, with 7 bases left between them. The CDR3 is 15 amino acids. This CDR3 reads CASSLGSASNQPQHF. In DNA form, the CDR3 reads TGTGCCAGCAGCTTAGGGTCTGCTAGCAATCAGCCCCAGCATTTT.

The chain combines TRBV9 with TRBJ1-2; 8 nucleotides agree with TRBD1. CDR1 is SGDLS, CDR2 YYNGEE, per germline. The J segment lost 4 bases and the V segment lost 3 bases, leaving 8 bases of the junction unmatched. The CDR3 runs to 15 residues. CDR3 region: CASSGLRDRIYGYTF. The CDR3 nucleotides read TGTGCCAGCAGCGGATTAAGGGACAGGATCTATGGCTACACCTTC.

This sequence joins TRBV7-2 and TRBJ1-2; D may be TRBD1 (6 bases). The germline V gene has CDR1 SGHTA and CDR2 FQGNSA. This CDR3 contains 17 residues. Trimming took 2 bases from V and 3 from J, leaving 19 bases between them. For the CDR3, the DNA is TGTGCCAGCAGCTTATCCAATCTTGAGGACAGCCACTATGGCTACACCTTC. Translation gives CASSLSNLEDSHYGYTF.

The chain carries TRBV28 and TRBJ2-1, with 7 bases that match TRBD1. Germline values: CDR1 MDHEN, CDR2 SYDVKM. The CDR3 extends over 17 amino acids. V lost 4 bases, J lost 0 bases, and 9 bases stayed unmatched. In DNA form, the CDR3 reads TGTGCCAGCAGTTCGCCGGGACAGTTGGGCTCCTACAATGAGCAGTTCTTC. It encodes CASSSPGQLGSYNEQFF.